The entry below gives a single T cell receptor (beta chain) sequence along with its context. This entry is derived from a study of Graves' ophthalmopathy and Graves' hyperthyroidism. The CDR3 covers 14 residues. Trimming removed 6 bases from V and 6 bases from J, with 17 bases in between. Germline V gene data show CDR1 as LNHDA and CDR2 as SQIVND (reference sequence). The study amplified TCR beta CDR3 regions using RNA transcripts. First-round RT-PCR with HTBI primers preceded a second-round multiplex PCR. One entry per CDR3 protein results from TCRdb running MiXCR on the multiplex PCR reads. The sample records approximately 210,000 distinct CDR3 sequences, approximately 21% being singletons.

The material sequenced was peripheral blood. The sequence was obtained from a woman between 50 and 59 years old with Graves' ophthalmopathy. The chain links TRBV19 to TRBJ2-5; D might be TRBD2 (6 bases). The CDR3 bases are TGTGCCAGTAGCAAGGGAGGTCTAGCGAAGACCCAGTACTTC. It codes for CASSKGGLAKTQYF.